This is a list of T cell receptor beta chains from one sample in a study of blood T cell repertoires in COVID-19. Assay: immunoSEQ multiplex PCR; the TCRdb copy retains only in-frame clones and omits some. The profile covers over 95,000 clones, with just under 90% appearing a single time and approximately 4.4% taken by the ten largest. Sequenced input: peripheral blood. These receptors all stem from a woman aged 50 to 60 with acute or convalescent COVID-19. CDR3s leave out the opening cysteine and the closing phenylalanine or tryptophan.

TRBJ1-1 TRBV7-9 ASSLQGILRNTEAF
TRBJ1-6 TRBV3-1/TRBV3-2 ASSPPEGNSPLH
TRBJ2-7 TRBV7-9 ASSLVGASGSPASYEQY
TRBJ2-3 TRBV5-4 ASTLQGGDTQY
TRBJ2-7 TRBV6-5 ASRGQGGEQY
TRBJ1-5 TRBV7-9 ASSLGQGVPQH
TRBJ2-7 TRBV7-9 ASSLGTGVRVEQY
TRBJ2-5 TRBV7-2 ASSSGTGVQTQY
TRBJ2-7 TRBV10-3 AIRGQPPYEQY
TRBJ1-4 TRBV4-1 ASSEGDRGHEKLF
TRBJ1-1 TRBV30 AWSGTGTEAF
TRBJ1-2 TRBV5-1 ASSLADTYGYT
TRBJ2-1 TRBV2 ASTAGEYNEQF
TRBJ1-6 TRBV9 ASSSGLFSSYNSPLH
TRBJ1-4 TRBV24-1 ATQRQGAWEKLF
TRBJ2-3 TRBV28 ASSLDSGTDTQY
TRBJ1-1 TRBV30 AWRDTTEAF
TRBJ1-6 TRBV4-2 ASSPGAGLPNSPLH
TRBJ2-3 TRBV2 ATDRETDTQY
TRBJ2-2 TRBV5-1 ASSLDVYGELF
TRBJ2-1 TRBV27 ASSLIPRDRSYNEQF
TRBJ1-4 TRBV18 ASSRAGADEKLF
TRBJ2-7 TRBV11-2 ASSPTGPGEQY